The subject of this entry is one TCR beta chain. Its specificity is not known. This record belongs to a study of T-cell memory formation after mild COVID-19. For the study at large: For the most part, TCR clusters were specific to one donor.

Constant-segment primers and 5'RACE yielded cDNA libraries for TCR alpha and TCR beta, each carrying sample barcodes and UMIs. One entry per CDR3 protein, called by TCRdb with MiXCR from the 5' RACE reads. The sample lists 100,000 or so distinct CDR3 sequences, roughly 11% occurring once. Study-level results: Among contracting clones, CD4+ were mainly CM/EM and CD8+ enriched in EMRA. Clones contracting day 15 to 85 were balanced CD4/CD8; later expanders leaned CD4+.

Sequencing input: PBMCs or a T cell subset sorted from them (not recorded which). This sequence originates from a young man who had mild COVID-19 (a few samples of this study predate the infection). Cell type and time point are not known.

The CDR3 sequence is CASSSYRLSMPSTDTQYF. CDR3 DNA: TGTGCCAGCAGCTCGTATCGGCTGTCCATGCCTAGCACAGATACGCAGTATTTT. The rearrangement links TRBV7-9 to TRBJ2-3, with D unclear. The CDR3 contains 18 residues. The V and J ends lost 4 bases and 0 bases respectively, with 20 bases between them. Germline CDR1 is SEHNR and CDR2 is FQNEAQ (reference sequence).